This TCR beta chain came from a study of T cell repertoires in cytomegalovirus infection. Study results and limitations: There were HLA-C-restricted CMV-specific TCR beta clonotypes dominating the ex vivo response.

CDR1 is MNHNS and CDR2 is SASEGT in the germline V gene. Trimming cost V 4 bases and J 1 base, with 13 bases left between them. The CDR3 spans 15 residues. This clonotype was counted between two and nine times. What it recognizes is unknown. TCRdb called the reads again in MiXCR, with one record for every CDR3 protein. Of approximately 590,000 distinct CDR3 sequences in the sample, roughly 42% are singletons; the top ten hold around 46%. The receptor was derived from a human donor in good health (CMV status not recorded). Some clones in this sample may be carry-over from other donors' samples. The gene calls are TRBV6-1 and TRBJ2-5, with D unclear. The sequencing here drew on cultured PBMCs, taken from culture after CMV antigen stimulation. The CDR3 sequence is CASSGLGATQETQYF. CDR3 nucleotide sequence: TGTGCCAGCAGTGGCCTTGGTGCGACCCAAGAGACCCAGTACTTC.